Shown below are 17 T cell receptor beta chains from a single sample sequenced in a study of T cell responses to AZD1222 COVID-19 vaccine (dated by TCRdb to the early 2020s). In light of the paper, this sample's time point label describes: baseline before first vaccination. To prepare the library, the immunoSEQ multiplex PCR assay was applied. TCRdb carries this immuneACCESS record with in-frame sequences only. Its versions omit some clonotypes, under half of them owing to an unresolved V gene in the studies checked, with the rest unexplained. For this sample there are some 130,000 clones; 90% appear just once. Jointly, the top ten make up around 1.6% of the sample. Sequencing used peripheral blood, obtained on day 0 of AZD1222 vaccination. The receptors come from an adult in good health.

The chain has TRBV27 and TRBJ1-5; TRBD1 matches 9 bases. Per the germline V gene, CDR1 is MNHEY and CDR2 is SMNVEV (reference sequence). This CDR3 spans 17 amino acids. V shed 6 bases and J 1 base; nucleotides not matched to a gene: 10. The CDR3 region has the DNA TGTGCCAGCAGCCCGGGACAGGGTTTTATAAGCAATCAGCCCCAGCATTTT. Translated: CASSPGQGFISNQPQHF.

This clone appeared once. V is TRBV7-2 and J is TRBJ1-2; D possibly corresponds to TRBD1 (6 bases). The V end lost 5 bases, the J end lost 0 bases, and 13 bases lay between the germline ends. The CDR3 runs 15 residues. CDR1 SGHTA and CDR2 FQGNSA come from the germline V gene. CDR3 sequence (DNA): TGTGCCAGCAGCCGGACAGCCTCAGCTAACTATGGCTACACCTTC. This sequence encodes CASSRTASANYGYTF.

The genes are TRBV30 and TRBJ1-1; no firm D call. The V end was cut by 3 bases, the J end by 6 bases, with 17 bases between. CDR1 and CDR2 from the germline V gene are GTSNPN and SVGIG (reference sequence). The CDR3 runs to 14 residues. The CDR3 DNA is TGTGCCTGGAGGGCCCGGACTCCAGGCGCTGAAGCTTTCTTT. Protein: CAWRARTPGAEAFF.

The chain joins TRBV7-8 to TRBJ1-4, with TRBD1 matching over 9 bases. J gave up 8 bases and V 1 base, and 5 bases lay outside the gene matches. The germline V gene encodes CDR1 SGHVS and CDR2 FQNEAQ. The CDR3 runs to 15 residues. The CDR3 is CASSLGTGAGEKLFF. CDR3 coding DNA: TGTGCCAGCAGCTTAGGGACAGGGGCGGGCGAAAAACTGTTTTTT.

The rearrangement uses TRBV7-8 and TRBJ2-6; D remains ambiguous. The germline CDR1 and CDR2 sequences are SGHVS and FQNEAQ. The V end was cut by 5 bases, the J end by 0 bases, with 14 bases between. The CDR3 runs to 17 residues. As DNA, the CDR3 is TGTGCCAGCAGCCCCCCCCAGTTCGTCTCTGGGGCCAACGTCCTGACTTTC. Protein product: CASSPPQFVSGANVLTF.

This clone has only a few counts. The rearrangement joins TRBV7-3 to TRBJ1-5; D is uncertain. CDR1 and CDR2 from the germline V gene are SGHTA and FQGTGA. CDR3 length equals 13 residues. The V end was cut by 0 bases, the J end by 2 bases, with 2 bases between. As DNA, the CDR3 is TGTGCCAGCAGCTTAACCGGCAATCAGCCCCAGCATTTT. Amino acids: CASSLTGNQPQHF.

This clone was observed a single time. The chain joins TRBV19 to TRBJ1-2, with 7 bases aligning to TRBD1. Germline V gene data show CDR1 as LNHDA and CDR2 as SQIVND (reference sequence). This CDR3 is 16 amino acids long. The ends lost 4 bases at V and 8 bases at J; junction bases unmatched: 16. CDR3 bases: TGTGCCAGTAGTAGGCGACAGGGTTTTGACGCGAGGGGCTACACCTTC. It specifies CASSRRQGFDARGYTF.

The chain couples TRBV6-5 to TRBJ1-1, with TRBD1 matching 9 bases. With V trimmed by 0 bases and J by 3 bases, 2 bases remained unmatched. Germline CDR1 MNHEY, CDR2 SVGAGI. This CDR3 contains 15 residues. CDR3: CASSYSRTGDTEAFF. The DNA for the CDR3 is TGTGCCAGCAGTTACTCCAGGACAGGGGACACTGAAGCTTTCTTT.

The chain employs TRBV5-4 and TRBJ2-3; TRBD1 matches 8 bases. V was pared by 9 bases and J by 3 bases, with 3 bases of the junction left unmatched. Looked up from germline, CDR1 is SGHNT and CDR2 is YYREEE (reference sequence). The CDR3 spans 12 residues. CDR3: CATRQGTDTQYF. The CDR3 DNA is TGTGCCACCAGACAGGGGACAGATACGCAGTATTTT.

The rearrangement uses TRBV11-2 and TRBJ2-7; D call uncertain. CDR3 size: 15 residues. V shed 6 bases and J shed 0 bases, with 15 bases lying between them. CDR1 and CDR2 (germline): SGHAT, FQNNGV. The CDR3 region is CASRTDRFYSYEQYF. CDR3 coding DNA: TGTGCCAGCAGGACTGATCGTTTCTACTCCTACGAGCAGTACTTC.

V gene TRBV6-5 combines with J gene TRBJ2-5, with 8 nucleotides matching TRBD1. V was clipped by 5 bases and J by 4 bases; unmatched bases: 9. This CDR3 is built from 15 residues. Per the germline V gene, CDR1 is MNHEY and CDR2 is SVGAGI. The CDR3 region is CASSLAGRGRETQYF. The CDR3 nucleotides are TGTGCCAGCAGTCTCGCAGGCAGGGGGCGAGAGACCCAGTACTTC.

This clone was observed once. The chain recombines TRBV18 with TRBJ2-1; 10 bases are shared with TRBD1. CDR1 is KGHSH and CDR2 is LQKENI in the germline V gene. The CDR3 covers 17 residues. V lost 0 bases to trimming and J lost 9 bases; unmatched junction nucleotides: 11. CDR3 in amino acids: CASSPPTGGSNTGEQFF. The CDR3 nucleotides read TGTGCCAGCTCACCACCGACAGGGGGCAGTAACACGGGTGAGCAGTTCTTC.

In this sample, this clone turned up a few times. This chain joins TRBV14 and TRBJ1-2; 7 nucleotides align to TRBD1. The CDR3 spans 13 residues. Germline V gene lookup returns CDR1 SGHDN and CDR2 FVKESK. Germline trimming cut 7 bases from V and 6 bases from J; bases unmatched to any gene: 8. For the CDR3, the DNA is TGTGCCAGCACAAGGACAGGTCGGCATGGCTACACCTTC. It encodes CASTRTGRHGYTF.

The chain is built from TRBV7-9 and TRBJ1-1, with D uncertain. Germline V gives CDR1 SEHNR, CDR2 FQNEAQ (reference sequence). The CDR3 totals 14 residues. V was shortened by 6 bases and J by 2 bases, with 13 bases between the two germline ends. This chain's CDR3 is CASRERESNTEAFF. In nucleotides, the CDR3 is TGTGCCAGCAGGGAGCGGGAATCCAACACTGAAGCTTTCTTT.

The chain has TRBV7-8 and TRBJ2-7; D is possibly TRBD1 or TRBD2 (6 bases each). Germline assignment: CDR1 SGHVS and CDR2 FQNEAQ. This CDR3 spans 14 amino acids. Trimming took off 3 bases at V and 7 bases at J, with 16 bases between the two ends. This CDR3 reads CASSFPGGGREQYF. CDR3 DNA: TGTGCCAGCAGCTTTCCCGGAGGGGGGAGGGAGCAGTACTTC.

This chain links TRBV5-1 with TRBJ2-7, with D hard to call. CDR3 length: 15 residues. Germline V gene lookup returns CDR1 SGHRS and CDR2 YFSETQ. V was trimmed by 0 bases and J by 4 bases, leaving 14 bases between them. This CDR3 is CASSLAVQSSYEQYF. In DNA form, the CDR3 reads TGCGCCAGCAGCTTGGCCGTACAGTCCTCATACGAGCAGTACTTC.

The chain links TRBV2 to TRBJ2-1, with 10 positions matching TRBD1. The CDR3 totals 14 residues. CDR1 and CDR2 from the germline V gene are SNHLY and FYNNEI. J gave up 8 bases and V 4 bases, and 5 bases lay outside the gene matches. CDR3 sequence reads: CASSAGQGMDEQFF. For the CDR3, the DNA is TGTGCCAGCAGTGCGGGACAGGGGATGGATGAGCAGTTCTTC. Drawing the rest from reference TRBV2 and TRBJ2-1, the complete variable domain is EPEVTQTPSHQVTQMGQEVILRCVPISNHLYFYWYRQILGQKVEFLVSFYNNEISEKSEIFDDQFSVERPDGSNFTLKIRSTKLEDSAMYFCASSAGQGMDEQFFGPGTRLTVL.